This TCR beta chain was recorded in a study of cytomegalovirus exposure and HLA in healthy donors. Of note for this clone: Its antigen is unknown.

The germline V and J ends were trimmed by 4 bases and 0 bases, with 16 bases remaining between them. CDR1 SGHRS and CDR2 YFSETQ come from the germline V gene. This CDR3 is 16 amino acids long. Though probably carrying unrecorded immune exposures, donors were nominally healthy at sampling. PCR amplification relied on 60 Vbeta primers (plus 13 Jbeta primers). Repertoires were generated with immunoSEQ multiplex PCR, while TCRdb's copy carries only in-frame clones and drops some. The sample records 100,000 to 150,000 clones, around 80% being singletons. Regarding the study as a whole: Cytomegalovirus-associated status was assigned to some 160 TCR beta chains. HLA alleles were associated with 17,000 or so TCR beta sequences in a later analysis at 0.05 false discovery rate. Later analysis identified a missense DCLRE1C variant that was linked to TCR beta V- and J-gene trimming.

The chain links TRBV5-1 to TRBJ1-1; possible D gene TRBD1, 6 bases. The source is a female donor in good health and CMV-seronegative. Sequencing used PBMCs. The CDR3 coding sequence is TGCGCCAGCAGCAACGGACAGACATCTGTGAACACTGAAGCTTTCTTT. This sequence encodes CASSNGQTSVNTEAFF.